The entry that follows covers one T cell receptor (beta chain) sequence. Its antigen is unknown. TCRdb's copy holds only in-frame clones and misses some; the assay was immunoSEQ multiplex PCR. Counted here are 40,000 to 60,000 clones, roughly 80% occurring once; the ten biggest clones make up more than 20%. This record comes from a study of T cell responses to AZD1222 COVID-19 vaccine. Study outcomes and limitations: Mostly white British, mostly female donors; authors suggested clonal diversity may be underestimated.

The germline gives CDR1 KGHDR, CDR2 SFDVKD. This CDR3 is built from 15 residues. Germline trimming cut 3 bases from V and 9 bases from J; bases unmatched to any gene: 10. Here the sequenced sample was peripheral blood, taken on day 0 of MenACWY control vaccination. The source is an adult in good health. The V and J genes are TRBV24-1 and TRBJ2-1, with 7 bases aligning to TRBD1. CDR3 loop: CATSDATGATGEQFF. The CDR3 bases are TGTGCCACCAGTGATGCCACAGGGGCGACGGGTGAGCAGTTCTTC.